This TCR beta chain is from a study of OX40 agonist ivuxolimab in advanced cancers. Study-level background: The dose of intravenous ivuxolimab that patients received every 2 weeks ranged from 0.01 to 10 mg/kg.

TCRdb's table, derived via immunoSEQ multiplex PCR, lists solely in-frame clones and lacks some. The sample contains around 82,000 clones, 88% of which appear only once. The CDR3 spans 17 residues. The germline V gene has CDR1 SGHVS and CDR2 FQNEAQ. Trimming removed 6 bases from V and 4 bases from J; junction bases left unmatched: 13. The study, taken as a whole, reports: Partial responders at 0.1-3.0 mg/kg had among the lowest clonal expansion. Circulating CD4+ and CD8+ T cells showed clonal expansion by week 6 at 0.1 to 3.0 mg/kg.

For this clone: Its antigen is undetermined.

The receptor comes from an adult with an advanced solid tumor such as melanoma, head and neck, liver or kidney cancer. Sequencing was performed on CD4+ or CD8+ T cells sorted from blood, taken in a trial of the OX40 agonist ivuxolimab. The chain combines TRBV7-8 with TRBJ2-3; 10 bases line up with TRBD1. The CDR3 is CASSQIPGQGMPDTQYF. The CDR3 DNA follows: TGTGCCAGCAGTCAGATACCGGGACAGGGGATGCCAGATACGCAGTATTTT.